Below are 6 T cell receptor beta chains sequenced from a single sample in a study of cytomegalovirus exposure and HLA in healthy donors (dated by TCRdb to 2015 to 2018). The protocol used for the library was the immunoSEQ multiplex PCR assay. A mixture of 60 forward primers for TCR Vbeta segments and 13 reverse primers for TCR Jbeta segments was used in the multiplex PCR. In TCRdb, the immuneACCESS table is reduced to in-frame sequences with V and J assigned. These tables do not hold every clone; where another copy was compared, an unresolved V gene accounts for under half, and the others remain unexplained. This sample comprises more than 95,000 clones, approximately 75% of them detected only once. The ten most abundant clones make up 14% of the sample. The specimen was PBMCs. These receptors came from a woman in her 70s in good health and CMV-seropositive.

In DNA form, the CDR3 reads TGTGCCAGCAGCCCCGCAACAGGGATCTACGAGCAGTACTTC. Protein product: CASSPATGIYEQYF. This rearrangement joins TRBV11-1 to TRBJ2-7; D may be TRBD1 (6 bases). The CDR3 consists of 14 residues. Germline CDR1 and CDR2: SGHAT and FQDESV (reference sequence). With 5 bases removed from V and 3 bases from J, the gap between germline ends came to 14 bases.

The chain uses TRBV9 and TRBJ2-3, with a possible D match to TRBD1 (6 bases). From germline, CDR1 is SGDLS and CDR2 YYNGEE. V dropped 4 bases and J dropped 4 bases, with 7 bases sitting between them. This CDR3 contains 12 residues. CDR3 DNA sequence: TGTGCCAGCAGCCGGACAGCAGATACGCAGTATTTT. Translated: CASSRTADTQYF. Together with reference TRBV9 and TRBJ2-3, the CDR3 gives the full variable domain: DSGVTQTPKHLITATGQRVTLRCSPRSGDLSVYWYQQSLDQGLQFLIQYYNGEERAKGNILERFSAQQFPDLHSELNLSSLELGDSALYFCASSRTADTQYFGPGTRLTVL.

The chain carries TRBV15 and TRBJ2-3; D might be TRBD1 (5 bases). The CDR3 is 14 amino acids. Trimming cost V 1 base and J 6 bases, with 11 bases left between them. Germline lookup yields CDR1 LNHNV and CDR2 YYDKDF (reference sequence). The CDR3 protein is CATSRAQDRDTQYF. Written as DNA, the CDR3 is TGTGCCACCAGCAGAGCACAGGACCGGGATACGCAGTATTTT. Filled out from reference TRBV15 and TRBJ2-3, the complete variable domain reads DAMVIQNPRYQVTQFGKPVTLSCSQTLNHNVMYWYQQKSSQAPKLLFHYYDKDFNNEADTPDNFQSRRPNTSFCFLDIRSPGLGDTAMYLCATSRAQDRDTQYFGPGTRLTVL.

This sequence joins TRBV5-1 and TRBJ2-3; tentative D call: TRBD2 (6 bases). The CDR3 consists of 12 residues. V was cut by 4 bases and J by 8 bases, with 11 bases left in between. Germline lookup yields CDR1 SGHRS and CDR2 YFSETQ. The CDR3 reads CASSPGDLTQYF. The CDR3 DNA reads TGCGCCAGCAGCCCGGGGGACCTTACGCAGTATTTT. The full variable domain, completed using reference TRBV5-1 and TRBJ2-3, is KAGVTQTPRYLIKTRGQQVTLSCSPISGHRSVSWYQQTPGQGLQFLFEYFSETQRNKGNFPGRFSGRQFSNSRSEMNVSTLELGDSALYLCASSPGDLTQYFGPGTRLTVL.

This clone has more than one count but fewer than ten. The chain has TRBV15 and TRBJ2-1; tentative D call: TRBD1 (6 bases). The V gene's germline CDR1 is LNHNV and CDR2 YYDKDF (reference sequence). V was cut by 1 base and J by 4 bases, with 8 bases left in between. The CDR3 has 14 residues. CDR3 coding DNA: TGTGCCACCAGCAGAGGACAGGATTACAATGAGCAGTTCTTC. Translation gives CATSRGQDYNEQFF.

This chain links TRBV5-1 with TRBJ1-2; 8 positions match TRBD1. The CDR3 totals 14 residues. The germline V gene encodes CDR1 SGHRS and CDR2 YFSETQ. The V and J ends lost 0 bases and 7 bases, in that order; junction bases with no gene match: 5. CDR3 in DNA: TGCGCCAGCAGCTTGGGGCCAGGGGGCAGTGGCTACACCTTC. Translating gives CASSLGPGGSGYTF.